This T cell receptor (beta chain) is drawn from a study of PD-1 blockade in classical Hodgkin lymphoma. Some clones are missing from TCRdb's copy, which holds only in-frame ones; the method was immunoSEQ multiplex PCR. The sample has some 100,000 clones; 80% to 95% are singletons. The CDR3 runs to 14 residues. Germline lookup yields CDR1 MNHNS and CDR2 SASEGT. V shed 6 bases, J shed 2 bases, and the junction held 6 bases outside the gene matches. Brentuximab vedotin exposure varied among the patients, all of whom had relapsed after autologous stem cell transplantation. This chain joins TRBV6-1 and TRBJ1-2; 7 bases are shared with TRBD1. This clonotype originated in a human donor with classical Hodgkin lymphoma. Sequences were derived from peripheral blood mononuclear cells (PBMCs), sampled at baseline. The CDR3 here is CASRLPTGNYGYTF. The DNA of the CDR3 is TGTGCCAGCAGGCTCCCGACAGGGAACTATGGCTACACCTTC.